The T cell receptor beta chain under discussion was sequenced for a study of CD8 T cells in Susac syndrome. With 3 bases clipped from V and 2 bases from J, the junction kept 4 bases outside the gene matches. This CDR3 is built from 14 residues. Looked up from germline, CDR1 is KGHSH and CDR2 is LQKENI. General study results and limits: As the study acknowledged, the number of individuals in its TCR sequencing and HLA analysis was relatively small.

Negative isolation yielded CD4+ and CD8+ T cells, and FACS enriched TEMRA cells. Comment on this clonotype: Its specificity is unknown.

RNA amounts of about 0.5 to 1 ug underwent reverse transcription with random hexamers. It was immunoSEQ multiplex PCR that amplified TCR beta CDR3 across 54 Vbeta and 13 Jbeta. TCRdb independently ran MiXCR on the immunoSEQ multiplex PCR reads; one entry per CDR3 protein. Here the sample spans about 400,000 distinct CDR3 sequences, more than 80% being singletons. Sequenced: CD8+ T cells from PBMCs. The source of this sequence is a human donor with multiple sclerosis. The V call is TRBV18, the J call TRBJ2-7, with 7 bases identical to TRBD1. Here the CDR3 DNA reads TGTGCCAGCTCACCTCAGGGGGACCCCTACGAGCAGTACTTC. Translated: CASSPQGDPYEQYF.